This T cell receptor (beta chain) was identified during a study of regulatory T cells in long-lasting Graves disease. In building TCR beta libraries, iRepertoire HTBI primers were used together with Arm-PCR of CDR3 regions. Methods used by the authors: Across all samples, roughly 60 TRBV segments and 11 to 15 TRBJ segments were identified. Using its own MiXCR run on the multiplex PCR reads, TCRdb lists one record per CDR3 protein. TCRdb's processing, not the authors', yielded these V and J calls. The data hold 350,000 to 500,000 distinct CDR3 sequences, with 20% to 25% observed a single time. The CDR3 has 14 amino acids. Trimming removed 8 bases at V and 3 bases at J, with 16 bases between. Germline V CDR1 and CDR2: SQVTM, ANQGSEA. Notes on the study in general: Persistent cases favored TRBV28, TRBJ1-2 and TRBJ2-5.

The time point: persistent/refractory GD, antithyroid drugs over 5 years with positive TRAb. PBMCs were the source of the RNA used for TCR sequencing. Approximately 9-milliliter peripheral blood samples went into EDTA tubes. As regards this clonotype: What it recognizes is unknown.

The TCR comes from a female donor with Graves disease. The chain couples TRBV29-1 to TRBJ2-2; a possible D gene is TRBD2 (5 bases). Material: peripheral blood mononuclear cells (PBMCs), obtained when the disease was refractory, from a patient treated with antithyroid drugs. This chain's CDR3 is CSTSGRADTGELFF. The CDR3 region has the DNA TGCAGCACCTCGGGAAGGGCCGACACCGGGGAGCTGTTTTTT.